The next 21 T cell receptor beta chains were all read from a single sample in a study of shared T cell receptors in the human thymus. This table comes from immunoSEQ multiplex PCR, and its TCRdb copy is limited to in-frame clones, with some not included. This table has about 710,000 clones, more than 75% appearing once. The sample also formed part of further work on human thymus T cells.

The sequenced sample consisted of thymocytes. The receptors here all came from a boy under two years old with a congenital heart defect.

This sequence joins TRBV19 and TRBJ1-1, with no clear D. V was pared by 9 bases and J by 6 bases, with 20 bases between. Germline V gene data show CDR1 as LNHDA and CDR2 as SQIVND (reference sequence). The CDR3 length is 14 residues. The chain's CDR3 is CASNTRDGCPEAFF. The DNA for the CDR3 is TGTGCCAGCAATACCCGGGATGGATGCCCTGAAGCTTTCTTT.

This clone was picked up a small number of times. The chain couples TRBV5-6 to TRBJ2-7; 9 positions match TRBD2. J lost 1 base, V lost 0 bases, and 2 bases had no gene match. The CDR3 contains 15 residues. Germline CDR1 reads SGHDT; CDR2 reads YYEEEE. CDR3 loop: CASSLVLAGSYEQYF. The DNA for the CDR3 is TGTGCCAGCAGCTTGGTTCTAGCGGGATCCTACGAGCAGTACTTC.

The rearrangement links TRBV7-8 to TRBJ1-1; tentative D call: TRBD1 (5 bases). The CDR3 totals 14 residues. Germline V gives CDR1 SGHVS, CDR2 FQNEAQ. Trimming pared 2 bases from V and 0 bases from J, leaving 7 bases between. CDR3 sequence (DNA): TGTGCCAGCAGCTTAATCAGGGTGAACACTGAAGCTTTCTTT. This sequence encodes CASSLIRVNTEAFF. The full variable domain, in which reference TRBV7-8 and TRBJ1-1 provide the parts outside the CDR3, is GAGVSQSPRYKVAKRGQDVALRCDPISGHVSLFWYQQALGQGPEFLTYFQNEAQLDKSGLPSDRFFAERPEGSVSTLKIQRTQQEDSAVYLCASSLIRVNTEAFFGQGTRLTVV.

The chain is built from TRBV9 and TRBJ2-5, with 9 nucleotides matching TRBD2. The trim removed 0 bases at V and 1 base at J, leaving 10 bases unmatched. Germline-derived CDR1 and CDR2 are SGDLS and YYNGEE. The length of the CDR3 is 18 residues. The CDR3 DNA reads TGTGCCAGCAGCGTAGCCGGCGGGACTAGCTTTCTCCAAGAGACCCAGTACTTC. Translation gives CASSVAGGTSFLQETQYF.

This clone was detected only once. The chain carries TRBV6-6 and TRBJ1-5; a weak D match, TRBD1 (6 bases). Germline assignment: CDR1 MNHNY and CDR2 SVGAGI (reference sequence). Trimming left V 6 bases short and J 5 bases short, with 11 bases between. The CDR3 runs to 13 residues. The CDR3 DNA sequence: TGTGCCAGCAGAAGGGACATTCATCAGCCCCAGCATTTT. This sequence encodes CASRRDIHQPQHF.

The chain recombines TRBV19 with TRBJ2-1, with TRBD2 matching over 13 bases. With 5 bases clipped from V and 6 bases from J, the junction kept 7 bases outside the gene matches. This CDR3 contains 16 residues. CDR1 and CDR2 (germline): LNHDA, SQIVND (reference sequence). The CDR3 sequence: CASSFPTSGGINEQFF. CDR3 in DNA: TGTGCCAGTAGTTTCCCGACTAGCGGGGGGATCAATGAGCAGTTCTTC.

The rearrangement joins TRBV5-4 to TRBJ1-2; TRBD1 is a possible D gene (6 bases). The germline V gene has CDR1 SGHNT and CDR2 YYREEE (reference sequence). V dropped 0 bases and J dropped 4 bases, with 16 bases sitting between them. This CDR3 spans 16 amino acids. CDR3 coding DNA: TGTGCCAGCAGCTTGGTCCACAGGGAACCCCCCTATGGCTACACCTTC. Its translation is CASSLVHREPPYGYTF.

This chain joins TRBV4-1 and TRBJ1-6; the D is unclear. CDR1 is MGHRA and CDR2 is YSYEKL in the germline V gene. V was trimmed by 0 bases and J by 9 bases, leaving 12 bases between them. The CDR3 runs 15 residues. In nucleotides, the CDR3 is TGCGCCAGCAGCCAAGATTTGGGGAGGAGTTCACCCCTCCACTTT. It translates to CASSQDLGRSSPLHF.

The CDR3, as DNA: TGTGCCAGCATCCCTCAGGGGCAGGGGGCCCTTGGTGGCTACACCTTC. This codes for CASIPQGQGALGGYTF. The rearrangement links TRBV7-8 to TRBJ1-2, with 8 bases fitting TRBD1. V shed 7 bases and J 7 bases; nucleotides not matched to a gene: 17. This CDR3 has 16 residues. In germline, CDR1 is SGHVS, CDR2 FQNEAQ.

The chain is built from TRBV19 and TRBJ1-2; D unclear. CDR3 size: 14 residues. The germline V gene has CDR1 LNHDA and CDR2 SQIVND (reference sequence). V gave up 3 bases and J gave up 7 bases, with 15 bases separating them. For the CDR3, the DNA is TGTGCCAGTAGTATCCATTTGGGAGGGTTTGGCTACACCTTC. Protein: CASSIHLGGFGYTF.

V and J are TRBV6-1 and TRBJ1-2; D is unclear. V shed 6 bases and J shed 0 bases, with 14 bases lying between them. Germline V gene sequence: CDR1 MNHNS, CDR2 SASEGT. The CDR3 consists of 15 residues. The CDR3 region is CASSETGTTNYGYTF. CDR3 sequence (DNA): TGTGCCAGCAGCGAAACTGGAACTACTAACTATGGCTACACCTTC.

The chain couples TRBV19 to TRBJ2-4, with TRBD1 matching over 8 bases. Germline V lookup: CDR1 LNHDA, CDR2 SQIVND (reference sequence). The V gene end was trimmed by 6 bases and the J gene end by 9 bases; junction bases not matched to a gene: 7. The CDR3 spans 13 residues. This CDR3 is CASRSLDRAIQYF. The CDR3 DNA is TGTGCCAGTAGATCTCTGGACAGGGCCATTCAGTACTTC.

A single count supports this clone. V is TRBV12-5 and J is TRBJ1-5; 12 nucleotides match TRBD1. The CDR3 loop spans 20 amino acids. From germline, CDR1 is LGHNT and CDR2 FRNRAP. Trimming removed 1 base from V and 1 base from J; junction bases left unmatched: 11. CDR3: CASGLGPGTGGRGSNQPQHF. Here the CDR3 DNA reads TGTGCTAGTGGTTTGGGGCCCGGGACAGGGGGCCGTGGAAGCAATCAGCCCCAGCATTTT.

The CDR3 bases are TGTGCCAGCAACGTCCTCCCCGGAGGGAGCACAGATACGCAGTATTTT. Translated: CASNVLPGGSTDTQYF. This rearrangement joins TRBV2 to TRBJ2-3; possibly TRBD2 for D (6 bases). This CDR3 has 16 amino acids. CDR1 and CDR2 from the germline V gene are SNHLY and FYNNEI. V was trimmed by 7 bases and J by 0 bases, leaving 17 bases between them.

CDR3 amino acids: CASPVRDTEAFF. The CDR3, as DNA: TGTGCCAGCCCCGTCAGGGACACTGAAGCTTTCTTT. This chain joins TRBV27 and TRBJ1-1; the D gene is possibly TRBD1 (5 bases). CDR1 is MNHEY and CDR2 is SMNVEV in the germline V gene (reference sequence). CDR3 length equals 12 residues. Trimming removed 8 bases from V and 3 bases from J, with 10 bases in between.

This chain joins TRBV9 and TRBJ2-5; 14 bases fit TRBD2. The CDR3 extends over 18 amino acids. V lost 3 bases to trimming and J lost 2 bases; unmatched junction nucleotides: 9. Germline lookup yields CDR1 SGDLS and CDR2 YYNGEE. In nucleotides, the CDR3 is TGTGCCAGCAGCGGCCGACTAGCGGGGGGGAGTTGGCAAGAGACCCAGTACTTC. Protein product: CASSGRLAGGSWQETQYF.

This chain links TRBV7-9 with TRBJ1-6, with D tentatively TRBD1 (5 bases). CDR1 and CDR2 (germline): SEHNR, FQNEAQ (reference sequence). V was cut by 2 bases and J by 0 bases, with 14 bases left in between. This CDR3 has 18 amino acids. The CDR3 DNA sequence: TGTGCCAGCAGCTTACCGGACGGGGGGAGCTCCTATAATTCACCCCTCCACTTT. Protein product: CASSLPDGGSSYNSPLHF. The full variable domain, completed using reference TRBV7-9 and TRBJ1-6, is DTGVSQNPRHKITKRGQNVTFRCDPISEHNRLYWYRQTLGQGPEFLTYFQNEAQLEKSRLLSDRFSAERPKGSFSTLEIQRTEQGDSAMYLCASSLPDGGSSYNSPLHFGNGTRLTVT.

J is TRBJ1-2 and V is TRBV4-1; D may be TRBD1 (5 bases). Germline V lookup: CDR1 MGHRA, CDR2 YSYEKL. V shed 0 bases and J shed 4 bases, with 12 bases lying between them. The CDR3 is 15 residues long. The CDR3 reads CASSQDTRALYGYTF. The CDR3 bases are TGCGCCAGCAGCCAAGATACCAGGGCGCTCTATGGCTACACCTTC.

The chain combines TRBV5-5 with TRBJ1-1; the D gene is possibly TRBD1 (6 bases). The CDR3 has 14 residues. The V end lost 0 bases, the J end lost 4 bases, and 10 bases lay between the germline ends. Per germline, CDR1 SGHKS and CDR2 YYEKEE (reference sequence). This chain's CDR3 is CASSLGGGVTEAFF. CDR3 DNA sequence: TGTGCCAGCAGCTTGGGAGGGGGAGTCACTGAAGCTTTCTTT.

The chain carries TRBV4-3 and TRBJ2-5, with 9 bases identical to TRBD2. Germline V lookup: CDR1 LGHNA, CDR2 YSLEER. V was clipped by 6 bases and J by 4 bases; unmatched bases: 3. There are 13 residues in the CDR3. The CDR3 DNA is TGCGCCAGCAGAAAAGCGGGAGGAGAGACCCAGTACTTC. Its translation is CASRKAGGETQYF.

The CDR3 coding sequence is TGTGCCAGCTGGGACAGGGCAGACGAGCAGTACTTC. Encoded protein: CASWDRADEQYF. The chain carries TRBV5-6 and TRBJ2-7, with TRBD1 identical over 9 bases. V shed 7 bases and J 5 bases; nucleotides not matched to a gene: 4. This CDR3 contains 12 residues. Looked up from germline, CDR1 is SGHDT and CDR2 is YYEEEE.